The T cell receptor beta chain under discussion was sequenced for a study of blood T cell repertoires in COVID-19. The wider study: From T cells, B-cell-depleted T cells, or PBMCs came the material, which was cDNA or gDNA.

The length of the CDR3 is 13 residues. Trimming shortened V by 2 bases and J by 7 bases, and 11 bases separated the two germline ends. Sequenced by immunoSEQ multiplex PCR; TCRdb stores in-frame clones only, minus some. Here the sample spans 150,000 to 200,000 clones, approximately 84% being singletons. This clone was seen a handful of times. This rearrangement joins TRBV12-3 or TRBV12-4 to TRBJ1-1; D may be TRBD1 (6 bases). The source of this sequence is a human donor with acute or convalescent COVID-19. The donor label of this sample is uncertain. Sequenced sample: peripheral blood. CDR3 nucleotides: TGTGCCAGCAGTTTATCAGGGGTAGGTGAAGCTTTCTTT. It is translated as CASSLSGVGEAFF.